This T cell receptor (beta chain) was retrieved from a study of regulatory T cells in long-lasting Graves disease. General study points: TCR diversity was lower in persistent Graves' patients than in newly diagnosed ones. The study found persistent patients shared more public clonotypes (approximately 2,700) than new patients (approximately 970).

This clonotype was recorded a few times. Its specificity is unknown. V lost 0 bases to trimming and J lost 5 bases; unmatched junction nucleotides: 4. Germline lookup yields CDR1 SEHNR and CDR2 FQNEAQ (reference sequence). This CDR3 spans 15 amino acids. Described time point: persistent/refractory GD, antithyroid drugs over 5 years with positive TRAb. Following extraction of RNA from PBMCs, that RNA was used to make the TCR library. Arm-PCR of CDR3 regions with iRepertoire HTBI primers generated TCR beta libraries. From the multiplex PCR reads, TCRdb called clonotypes with MiXCR, one entry per CDR3 protein. This table holds roughly 400,000 distinct CDR3 sequences, more than 20% found once.

The sequence came from a female donor with Graves disease. The rearrangement links TRBV7-9 to TRBJ1-1; 9 nucleotides match TRBD1. The specimen was peripheral blood mononuclear cells (PBMCs), collected when the disease was refractory, from a patient treated with antithyroid drugs. The CDR3: CASSLAGQGRTEAFF. The DNA of the CDR3 is TGTGCCAGCAGCTTAGCGGGACAGGGAAGGACTGAAGCTTTCTTT. The full variable domain, in which reference TRBV7-9 and TRBJ1-1 provide the parts outside the CDR3, is DTGVSQNPRHKITKRGQNVTFRCDPISEHNRLYWYRQTLGQGPEFLTYFQNEAQLEKSRLLSDRFSAERPKGSFSTLEIQRTEQGDSAMYLCASSLAGQGRTEAFFGQGTRLTVV.